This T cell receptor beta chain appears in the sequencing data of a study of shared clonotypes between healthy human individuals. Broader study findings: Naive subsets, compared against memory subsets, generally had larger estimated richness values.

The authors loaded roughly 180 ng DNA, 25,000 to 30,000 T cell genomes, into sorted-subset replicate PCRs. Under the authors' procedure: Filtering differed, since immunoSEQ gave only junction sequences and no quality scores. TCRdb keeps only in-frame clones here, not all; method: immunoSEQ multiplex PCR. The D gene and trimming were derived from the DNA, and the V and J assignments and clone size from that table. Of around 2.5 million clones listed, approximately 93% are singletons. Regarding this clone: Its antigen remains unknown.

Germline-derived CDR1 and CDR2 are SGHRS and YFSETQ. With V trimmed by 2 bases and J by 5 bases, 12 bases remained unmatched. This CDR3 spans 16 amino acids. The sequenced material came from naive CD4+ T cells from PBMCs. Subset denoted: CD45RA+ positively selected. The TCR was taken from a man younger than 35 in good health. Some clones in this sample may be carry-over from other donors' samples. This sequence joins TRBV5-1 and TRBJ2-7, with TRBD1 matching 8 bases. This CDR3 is CASSFRSQGARDEQYF. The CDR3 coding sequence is TGCGCCAGCAGCTTCAGATCTCAGGGGGCCAGGGACGAGCAGTACTTC.